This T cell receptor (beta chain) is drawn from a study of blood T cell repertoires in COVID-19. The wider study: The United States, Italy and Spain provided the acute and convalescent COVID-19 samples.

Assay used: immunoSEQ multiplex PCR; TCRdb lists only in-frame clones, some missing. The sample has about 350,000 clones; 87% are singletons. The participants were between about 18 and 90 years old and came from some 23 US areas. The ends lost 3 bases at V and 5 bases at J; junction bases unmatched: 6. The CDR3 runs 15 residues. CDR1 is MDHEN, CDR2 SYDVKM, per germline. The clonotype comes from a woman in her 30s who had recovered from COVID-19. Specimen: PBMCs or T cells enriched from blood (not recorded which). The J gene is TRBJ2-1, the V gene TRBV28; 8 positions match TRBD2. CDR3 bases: TGTGCCAGCAGTTTTAGGACTAGCCATCACAATGAGCAGTTCTTC. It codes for CASSFRTSHHNEQFF.